One and the same sample provided the 9 T cell receptor beta chains below, sequenced in a study of shared clonotypes between healthy human individuals. Only in-frame clones appear in the TCRdb table, and some are missing; sequencing was by immunoSEQ multiplex PCR. The sample consists of 2 million to 2.5 million clones, approximately 95% of them appearing once. Sequencing was done on a sample of naive CD4+ T cells from PBMCs. Specified subset: CD45RA+ positively selected. These TCRs come from a man younger than 30 in good health. Some clones in this sample may be carry-over from other donors' samples.

Here the CDR3 reads CASSLTGADYEQYF. Here the CDR3 DNA reads TGTGCCAGCAGTTTAACGGGGGCCGACTACGAGCAGTACTTC. The chain links TRBV28 to TRBJ2-7; either TRBD1 or TRBD2 may supply D (6 bases each). CDR3 length equals 14 residues. Trimming took off 2 bases at V and 3 bases at J, with 11 bases between the two ends. Germline CDR1 is MDHEN and CDR2 is SYDVKM.

V is TRBV4-3 and J is TRBJ2-7; 7 bases fit TRBD2. The germline gives CDR1 LGHNA, CDR2 YSLEER. The CDR3 sequence is 15 residues long. The V segment lost 1 base and the J segment 5 bases; nucleotides outside the gene matches: 8. DNA of the CDR3: TGCGCCAGCAGCCAAGCCGCGGGACTAATCCACGAGCAGTACTTC. Translating gives CASSQAAGLIHEQYF.

This rearrangement joins TRBV7-9 to TRBJ2-7; 11 positions match TRBD1. The germline V gene has CDR1 SEHNR and CDR2 FQNEAQ (reference sequence). The CDR3 extends over 15 amino acids. J was trimmed by 4 bases and V by 3 bases; bases with no gene match: 5. The CDR3 reads CASSFSGTGGYEQYF. CDR3 nucleotides: TGTGCCAGCAGCTTCTCCGGGACAGGGGGTTACGAGCAGTACTTC.

This chain links TRBV7-3 with TRBJ2-1, with TRBD1 matching over 9 bases. The junction had 8 bases not matched to a gene; V was cut back by 5 bases and J by 6 bases. The germline CDR1 and CDR2 sequences are SGHTA and FQGTGA. The CDR3 spans 15 residues. The CDR3: CASSLGTGPFNEQFF. The CDR3 DNA follows: TGTGCCAGCAGCCTCGGGACAGGGCCCTTCAATGAGCAGTTCTTC.

Of note for this clone: Additional DNA sequences in this sample encode the identical CDR3. The chain has TRBV18 and TRBJ1-1, with D unclear. CDR1 KGHSH and CDR2 LQKENI come from the germline V gene. V lost 3 bases and J 3 bases, leaving 8 bases between the germline ends. The CDR3 spans 13 residues. The CDR3 DNA follows: TGTGCCAGCTCACCTCCGGGAGACACTGAAGCTTTCTTT. Protein sequence: CASSPPGDTEAFF.

The chain carries TRBV10-1 and TRBJ1-1, with D maybe TRBD1 (5 bases). The length of the CDR3 is 16 residues. Germline V gives CDR1 WNHNN, CDR2 SYGVQD (reference sequence). Trimming removed 0 bases at V and 3 bases at J, with 14 bases between. The CDR3 DNA reads TGCGCCAGCAGTGAGTCGACAGATTGGGGTTACACTGAAGCTTTCTTT. As protein: CASSESTDWGYTEAFF.

For the CDR3, the DNA is TGCGCCAGCAGCCAAGATCTCGGATACAATGAGCAGTTCTTC. Translation gives CASSQDLGYNEQFF. The V call is TRBV4-1, the J call TRBJ2-1; D is unresolved. This CDR3 is built from 14 residues. V was pared by 0 bases and J by 4 bases, with 7 bases between. The germline V gene encodes CDR1 MGHRA and CDR2 YSYEKL.

V is TRBV19 and J is TRBJ1-1; D is unclear. The CDR3 loop spans 13 amino acids. CDR1 is LNHDA and CDR2 is SQIVND in the germline V gene (reference sequence). V was trimmed by 9 bases and J by 5 bases, leaving 16 bases between them. The CDR3, as DNA: TGTGCCAGCAGCACCGGGTATGAAACTGAAGCTTTCTTT. Residues: CASSTGYETEAFF.

V gene TRBV27 combines with J gene TRBJ2-7; D not certain. V dropped 2 bases and J dropped 3 bases, with 8 bases sitting between them. The length of the CDR3 is 13 residues. CDR1 MNHEY and CDR2 SMNVEV come from the germline V gene (reference sequence). In nucleotides, the CDR3 is TGTGCCAGCAGTTTAGGGCCCATCTACGAGCAGTACTTC. As protein: CASSLGPIYEQYF.